This T cell receptor beta chain is from a study of cytomegalovirus exposure and HLA in healthy donors. Study conclusions and caveats: According to the study, 180 or so TCR beta chains were cytomegalovirus-associated.

The CDR3 has 15 residues. Germline V lookup: CDR1 SGHTA, CDR2 FQGTGA. The ends were cut back, 1 base at V and 3 bases at J, with 7 bases in the middle. The PCR used 60 Vbeta and 13 Jbeta primers. Clones were sequenced by immunoSEQ multiplex PCR, and TCRdb holds only the in-frame ones, with some missing. The repertoire consists of more than 200,000 clones, with roughly 79% occurring once and the leading ten covering 1.8%. In regard to this clone: What it binds is not known.

The chain combines TRBV7-3 with TRBJ1-6; D uncertain. The receptor was isolated from a male donor in good health and CMV-seronegative. The sequencing sample was made of PBMCs. CDR3 nucleotides: TGTGCCAGCAGCTTAAAGGGAGACTATAATTCACCCCTCCACTTT. Translating gives CASSLKGDYNSPLHF. The full variable domain, rest sourced from reference TRBV7-3 and TRBJ1-6, is GAGVSQTPSNKVTEKGKYVELRCDPISGHTALYWYRQSLGQGPEFLIYFQGTGAADDSGLPNDRFFAVRPEGSVSTLKIQRTERGDSAVYLCASSLKGDYNSPLHFGNGTRLTVT.